This entry lists 10 T cell receptor beta chains sequenced from one sample in a study of blood T cell repertoires in COVID-19. TCRdb's table, derived via immunoSEQ multiplex PCR, lists solely in-frame clones and lacks some. This table holds around 130,000 clones, 84% found once. Input material: peripheral blood. The receptors shown here come from a man aged 25 to 40 with COVID-19, enrolled during active disease.

The chain links TRBV6-5 to TRBJ2-1; D is undetermined. Germline CDR1 is MNHEY and CDR2 is SVGAGI. Trimming took off 5 bases at V and 8 bases at J, with 10 bases between the two ends. The CDR3 totals 12 residues. The chain's CDR3 is CASSRSNDEQFF. As DNA, the CDR3 is TGTGCCAGCAGTCGAAGCAACGATGAGCAGTTCTTC.

The chain links TRBV6-5 to TRBJ2-7; 8 bases fit TRBD1. Germline V gene lookup returns CDR1 MNHEY and CDR2 SVGAGI. This CDR3 has 15 amino acids. The trim removed 5 bases at V and 4 bases at J, leaving 10 bases unmatched. As DNA, the CDR3 is TGTGCCAGCAGTCACCCCGCAGGGGGCAAGTACGAGCAGTACTTC. Its protein is CASSHPAGGKYEQYF.

This clone has more than one count but fewer than ten. V and J are TRBV30 and TRBJ2-6, with D possibly TRBD2 on 5 matching bases. There are 17 residues in the CDR3. V was shortened by 4 bases and J by 0 bases, with 16 bases between the two germline ends. Germline lookup yields CDR1 GTSNPN and CDR2 SVGIG (reference sequence). CDR3 DNA sequence: TGTGCCTGGACCCCAGCGGAACTGACCTCTGGGGCCAACGTCCTGACTTTC. Protein product: CAWTPAELTSGANVLTF. Filled out from reference TRBV30 and TRBJ2-6, the complete variable domain reads SQTIHQWPATLVQPVGSPLSLECTVEGTSNPNLYWYRQAAGRGLQLLFYSVGIGQISSEVPQNLSASRPQDRQFILSSKKLLLSDSGFYLCAWTPAELTSGANVLTFGAGSRLTVL.

As for this clone: Distinct nucleotide sequences in the sample also encode this CDR3. V gene TRBV9 combines with J gene TRBJ2-7; 9 bases fit TRBD2. This CDR3 contains 14 residues. After removal of 3 bases from V and 2 bases from J, the junction contained 3 bases not matched to a gene. CDR1 and CDR2 (germline): SGDLS, YYNGEE. CDR3 residues: CASSAGLAPYEQYF. The CDR3 bases are TGTGCCAGCAGCGCGGGACTAGCACCCTACGAGCAGTACTTC.

The rearrangement joins TRBV19 to TRBJ1-2, with D possibly TRBD1 on 5 matching bases. Per germline, CDR1 LNHDA and CDR2 SQIVND (reference sequence). V lost 2 bases and J 6 bases, leaving 16 bases between the germline ends. The CDR3 loop spans 15 amino acids. In DNA, the CDR3 is TGTGCCAGTAGTATAAGTTCGGGGACTCAGGATGGCTACACCTTC. Protein sequence: CASSISSGTQDGYTF.

This rearrangement joins TRBV6-5 to TRBJ2-7, with D unclear. This CDR3 contains 13 residues. Germline V CDR1 and CDR2: MNHEY, SVGAGI. Between the trimmed V and J ends, which lost 4 bases and 2 bases, there was a span of 9 bases. The CDR3 DNA reads as TGTGCCAGCAGTTTCGACATTACCTACGAGCAGTACTTC. Amino acid sequence: CASSFDITYEQYF.

The chain uses TRBV15 and TRBJ1-1; D is perhaps TRBD1 (6 bases). Trimming left V 0 bases short and J 1 base short, with 12 bases between. This CDR3 contains 16 residues. From germline, CDR1 is LNHNV and CDR2 YYDKDF (reference sequence). CDR3 bases: TGTGCCACCAGCAGAGAATGGGACATCCCGAACACTGAAGCTTTCTTT. Residues: CATSREWDIPNTEAFF.

The V and J genes are TRBV5-1 and TRBJ1-3; D is possibly TRBD1 (6 bases). Germline V gives CDR1 SGHRS, CDR2 YFSETQ. This CDR3 is built from 16 residues. V was cut by 4 bases and J by 0 bases, with 14 bases left in between. The DNA for the CDR3 is TGCGCCAGCAGCAACGGACAGACCGCCTCTGGAAACACCATATATTTT. It is translated as CASSNGQTASGNTIYF.

The chain couples TRBV6-6 to TRBJ2-2; D is unresolved. V was shortened by 4 bases and J by 3 bases, with 9 bases between the two germline ends. The CDR3 extends over 14 amino acids. The germline CDR1 and CDR2 sequences are MNHNY and SVGAGI (reference sequence). This chain's CDR3 is CASSFSVDTGELFF. CDR3 coding DNA: TGTGCCAGCAGTTTTTCGGTGGACACCGGGGAGCTGTTTTTT.

The rearrangement uses TRBV10-2 and TRBJ1-5; TRBD1 agrees at 9 bases. From germline, CDR1 is WSHSY and CDR2 SAAADI. J was trimmed by 4 bases and V by 4 bases; bases with no gene match: 5. This CDR3 contains 15 residues. The CDR3 DNA is TGCGCCAGCAGTGCCTCCGGGACAGGGAATCAGCCCCAGCATTTT. Translated: CASSASGTGNQPQHF.